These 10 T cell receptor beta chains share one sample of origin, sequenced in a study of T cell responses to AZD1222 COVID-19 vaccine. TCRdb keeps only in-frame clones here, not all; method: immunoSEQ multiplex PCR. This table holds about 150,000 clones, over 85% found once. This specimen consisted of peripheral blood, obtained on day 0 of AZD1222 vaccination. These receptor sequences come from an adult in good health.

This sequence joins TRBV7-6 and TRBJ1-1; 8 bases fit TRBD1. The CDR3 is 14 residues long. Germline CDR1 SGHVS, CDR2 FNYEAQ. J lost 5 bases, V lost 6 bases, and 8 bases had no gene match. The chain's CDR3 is CASSSTGGRTEAFF. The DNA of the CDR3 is TGTGCCAGCAGTTCTACAGGGGGGAGGACTGAAGCTTTCTTT.

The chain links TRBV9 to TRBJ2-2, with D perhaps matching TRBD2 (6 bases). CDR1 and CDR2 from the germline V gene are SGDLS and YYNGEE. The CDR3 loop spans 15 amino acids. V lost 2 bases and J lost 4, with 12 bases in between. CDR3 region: CASSVGGITTGELFF. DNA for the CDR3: TGTGCCAGCAGCGTTGGGGGGATCACCACCGGGGAGCTGTTTTTT. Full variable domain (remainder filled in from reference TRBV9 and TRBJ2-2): DSGVTQTPKHLITATGQRVTLRCSPRSGDLSVYWYQQSLDQGLQFLIQYYNGEERAKGNILERFSAQQFPDLHSELNLSSLELGDSALYFCASSVGGITTGELFFGEGSRLTVL.

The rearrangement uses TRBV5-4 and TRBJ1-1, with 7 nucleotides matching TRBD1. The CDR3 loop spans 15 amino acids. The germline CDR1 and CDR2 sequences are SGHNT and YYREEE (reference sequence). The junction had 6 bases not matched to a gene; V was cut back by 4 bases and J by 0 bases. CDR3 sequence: CASSRGGTVNTEAFF. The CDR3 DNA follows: TGTGCCAGCAGCCGCGGCGGGACAGTGAACACTGAAGCTTTCTTT.

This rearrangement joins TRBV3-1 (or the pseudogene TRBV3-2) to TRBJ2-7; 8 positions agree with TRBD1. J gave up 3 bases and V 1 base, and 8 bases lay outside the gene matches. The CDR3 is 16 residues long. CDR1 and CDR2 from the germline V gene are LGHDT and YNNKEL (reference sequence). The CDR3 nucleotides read TGTGCCAGCAGCCAAGGGACAGGGCAAAAAAGCTACGAGCAGTACTTC. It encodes CASSQGTGQKSYEQYF.

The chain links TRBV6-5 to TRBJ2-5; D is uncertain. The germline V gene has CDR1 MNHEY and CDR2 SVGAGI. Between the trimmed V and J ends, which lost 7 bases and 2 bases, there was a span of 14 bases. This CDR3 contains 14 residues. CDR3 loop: CASTNPPSQETQYF. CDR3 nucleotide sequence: TGTGCCAGCACTAATCCTCCTAGTCAAGAGACCCAGTACTTC.

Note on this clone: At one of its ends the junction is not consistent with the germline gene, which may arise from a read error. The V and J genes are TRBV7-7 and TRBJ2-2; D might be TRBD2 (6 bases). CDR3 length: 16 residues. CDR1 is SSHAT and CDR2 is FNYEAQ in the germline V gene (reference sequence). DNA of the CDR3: TGTGCTAGCAGCTTAGCGTACGGGAGAGGCACCGGGGAGCTGTTTTTT. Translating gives CASSLAYGRGTGELFF.

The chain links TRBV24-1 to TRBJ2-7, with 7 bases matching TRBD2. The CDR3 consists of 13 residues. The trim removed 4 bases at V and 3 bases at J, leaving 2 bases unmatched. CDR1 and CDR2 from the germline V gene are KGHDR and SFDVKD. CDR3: CATSESGGYEQYF. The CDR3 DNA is TGTGCCACCAGTGAATCGGGAGGCTACGAGCAGTACTTC.

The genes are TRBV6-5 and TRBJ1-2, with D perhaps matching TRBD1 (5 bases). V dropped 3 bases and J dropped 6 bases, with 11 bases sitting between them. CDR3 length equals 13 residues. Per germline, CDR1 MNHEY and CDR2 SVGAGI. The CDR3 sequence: CASSYPGSDGYTF. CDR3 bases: TGTGCCAGCAGTTATCCAGGGTCCGATGGCTACACCTTC.

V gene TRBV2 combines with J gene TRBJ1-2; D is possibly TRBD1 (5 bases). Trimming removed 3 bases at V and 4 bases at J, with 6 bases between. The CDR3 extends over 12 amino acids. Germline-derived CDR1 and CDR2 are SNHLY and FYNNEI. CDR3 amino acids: CASSEQGYGYTF. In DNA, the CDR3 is TGTGCCAGCAGTGAGCAGGGCTATGGCTACACCTTC.

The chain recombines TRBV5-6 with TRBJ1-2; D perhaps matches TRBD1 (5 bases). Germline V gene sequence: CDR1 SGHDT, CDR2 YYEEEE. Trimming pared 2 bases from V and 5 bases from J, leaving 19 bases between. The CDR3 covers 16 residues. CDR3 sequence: CASSLGSGIRAYGYTF. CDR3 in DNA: TGTGCCAGCAGCTTAGGTTCGGGAATCAGGGCGTATGGCTACACCTTC. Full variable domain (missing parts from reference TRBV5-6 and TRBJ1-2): DAGVTQSPTHLIKTRGQQVTLRCSPKSGHDTVSWYQQALGQGPQFIFQYYEEEERQRGNFPDRFSGHQFPNYSSELNVNALLLGDSALYLCASSLGSGIRAYGYTFGSGTRLTVV.